The sequence of this TCR beta chain was determined in a study of CD8 T cells in ankylosing spondylitis. Germline CDR1 MDHEN, CDR2 SYDVKM. The ends were cut back, 6 bases at V and 5 bases at J, with 15 bases in the middle. The CDR3 contains 14 residues. Scientists made TCR beta libraries using quantitative 5'-RACE with molecular barcodes. Each CDR3 protein is one row after TCRdb ran MiXCR on the 5' RACE reads. The sample consists of around 250,000 distinct CDR3 sequences, roughly 10% of them appearing once. The genes are TRBV28 and TRBJ2-3; D may be TRBD1 (6 bases). The source of this sequence is a male donor with ankylosing spondylitis or in good health (not recorded which). The sample taken for sequencing was blood, either unsorted or a sorted T cell fraction (not recorded which). CDR3 sequence: CASSRQGIRDTQYF. The CDR3 DNA sequence: TGTGCCAGCAGCCGCCAGGGGATCCGAGATACGCAGTATTTT. The whole variable domain, remainder taken from reference TRBV28 and TRBJ2-3, is DVKVTQSSRYLVKRTGEKVFLECVQDMDHENMFWYRQDPGLGLRLIYFSYDVKMKEKGDIPEGYSVSREKKERFSLILESASTNQTSMYLCASSRQGIRDTQYFGPGTRLTVL.